These T cell receptor beta chains were read from a single sample in a study of blood T cell repertoires in COVID-19. This table comes from immunoSEQ multiplex PCR, and its TCRdb copy is limited to in-frame clones, with some not included. Of around 260,000 clones in the sample, more than 75% were seen once. The sequenced sample consisted of peripheral blood. These receptor sequences come from a woman aged 40 to 50 who had recovered from COVID-19. Each CDR3 is given with its conserved first and last residue. D genes are given only for firm matches. A clone size is listed for some rows: how often the clone was seen (once, few, many), or a class if it is expanded.

CDR3: CASSPGGAGAFF
DNA: TGTGCCAGCAGCCCCGGCGGGGCGGGGGCTTTCTTT
size: many
J: TRBJ1-1
V: TRBV2
D: NA

CDR3: CAWRLYGGNSGGTGELFF
DNA: TGTGCCTGGAGATTGTACGGTGGGAATAGCGGCGGCACCGGGGAGCTGTTTTTT
size: NA
J: TRBJ2-2
V: TRBV30
D: NA

CDR3: CATSNRGSWVYNSPLHF
DNA: TGTGCCACCAGTAATCGGGGTTCCTGGGTCTATAATTCACCCCTCCACTTT
size: NA
J: TRBJ1-6
V: TRBV24-1
D: NA

CDR3: CASSASPTGPNGYTF
DNA: TGTGCCAGCAGCGCCAGTCCGACAGGACCTAATGGCTACACCTTC
size: NA
J: TRBJ1-2
V: TRBV9
D: NA

CDR3: CASRFTSGVYNEQFF
DNA: TGTGCCAGCAGGTTTACTAGCGGAGTCTACAATGAGCAGTTCTTC
size: NA
J: TRBJ2-1
V: TRBV7-9
D: TRBD2

CDR3: CASSQLSGEQFF
DNA: TGTGCCAGCAGCCAATTGTCCGGGGAGCAGTTCTTC
size: NA
J: TRBJ2-1
V: TRBV3-1/TRBV3-2
D: NA

CDR3: CASSPREGSGELFF
DNA: TGCGCCAGCAGCCCCCGGGAGGGTTCCGGGGAGCTGTTTTTT
size: NA
J: TRBJ2-2
V: TRBV5-1
D: TRBD2

CDR3: CASSPFAGQGSYEQYF
DNA: TGTGCCAGCAGCCCCTTCGCGGGACAGGGCTCCTACGAGCAGTACTTC
size: NA
J: TRBJ2-7
V: TRBV14
D: TRBD1

CDR3: CASSFRSVSGGRQYF
DNA: TGTGCCAGCAGTTTTAGGTCGGTGAGCGGGGGTCGGCAGTACTTC
size: NA
J: TRBJ2-7
V: TRBV27
D: TRBD2

CDR3: CASSGGGTGSEQYF
DNA: TGTGCCAGCAGCGGAGGAGGGACAGGGAGCGAGCAGTACTTC
size: NA
J: TRBJ2-7
V: TRBV9
D: TRBD1

CDR3: CASSPPGVETQYF
DNA: TGTGCCAGCAGTCCCCCGGGGGTCGAGACCCAGTACTTC
size: NA
J: TRBJ2-5
V: TRBV28
D: NA

CDR3: CASSPAGNYGYTF
DNA: TGTGCCAGCAGCCCCGCGGGCAACTATGGCTACACCTTC
size: NA
J: TRBJ1-2
V: TRBV6-5
D: NA

CDR3: CSVARAYNSPLHF
DNA: TGCAGCGTTGCGAGAGCCTATAATTCACCCCTCCACTTT
size: NA
J: TRBJ1-6
V: TRBV29-1
D: NA

CDR3: CASSVTSGGADEQFF
DNA: TGTGCCAGCAGCGTAACTAGCGGGGGGGCCGATGAGCAGTTCTTC
size: NA
J: TRBJ2-1
V: TRBV9
D: TRBD2

CDR3: CASRRQGASGNTIYF
DNA: TGTGCCAGCAGAAGACAGGGGGCATCTGGAAACACCATATATTTT
size: NA
J: TRBJ1-3
V: TRBV7-2
D: TRBD1

CDR3: CARREGHRDRNGYTF
DNA: TGTGCCAGAAGGGAGGGGCACAGGGATAGGAATGGCTACACCTTC
size: NA
J: TRBJ1-2
V: TRBV11-3
D: NA